This record covers a single TCR beta chain. The data originate from a study of T cell changes during pregnancy in multiple sclerosis. This table comes from immunoSEQ multiplex PCR, and its TCRdb copy is limited to in-frame clones, with some not included. The data contain some 46,000 clones, roughly 90% of them singletons. The V gene end was trimmed by 3 bases and the J gene end by 0 bases; junction bases not matched to a gene: 3. Germline CDR1 is LNHDA and CDR2 is SQIVND (reference sequence). CDR3 length: 16 amino acids. The chain recombines TRBV19 with TRBJ1-3; 9 bases agree with TRBD1. This specimen was CD4+ T cells from peripheral blood mononuclear cells, taken after pregnancy. This TCR was sampled from a female donor with multiple sclerosis, enrolled in a pregnancy study. This chain's CDR3 is CASSIGTGSSGNTIYF. For the CDR3, the DNA is TGTGCCAGTAGTATTGGGACAGGGAGCTCTGGAAACACCATATATTTT.